This TCR beta chain stems from a study of cytomegalovirus exposure and HLA in healthy donors. Overall study context: One earlier analysis, a look at 150 million to 200 million T cells, found some 110 million unique TCR beta sequences.

The study ran its PCR with 60 Vbeta and 13 Jbeta primers. The data were produced by immunoSEQ multiplex PCR, yet TCRdb's version contains in-frame clones alone and is incomplete. The sample yields around 200,000 clones, approximately 85% seen once. Overall study results and limits: Reports indicate that TCR beta sequences accurately predicted the HLA-A and HLA-B alleles of most subjects.

Worth noting for this clone: Antigen: not known.

Trimming removed 5 bases from V and 7 bases from J; junction bases left unmatched: 17. The CDR3 runs 17 residues. Germline V CDR1 and CDR2: SEHNR, FQNEAQ (reference sequence). This chain connects TRBV7-9 to TRBJ2-1, with 7 bases aligning to TRBD1. The clonotype originates from a middle-aged woman in good health and CMV-seronegative. The sequenced material came from PBMCs. CDR3 residues: CASSQHSGTAKVNEQFF. CDR3 sequence (DNA): TGTGCCAGCAGCCAACACTCCGGGACAGCCAAGGTGAATGAGCAGTTCTTC.